These 25 T cell receptor beta chains share one sample of origin, sequenced in a study of blood T cells in healthy people across ages. PCR was performed a second time for about 6 to 12 cycles using a sample-barcoded 5' primer and a J-beta primer mix. TCRdb redid the calling of the 5' RACE reads with MiXCR, one entry per CDR3 protein. This table holds about 1,400,000 distinct CDR3 sequences, almost 60% found once. Sequencing input: blood. The receptors shown here come from a man aged 18 to 29 in good health.

V and J are TRBV4-1 and TRBJ2-3; weak D call: TRBD2 (7 bases). The germline V gene has CDR1 MGHRA and CDR2 YSYEKL. The CDR3 spans 16 residues. Trimming took off 1 base at V and 5 bases at J, with 16 bases between the two ends. The CDR3 loop reads CASSQAGRGLGDTQYF. The CDR3 DNA is TGCGCCAGCAGCCAAGCGGGGAGGGGGTTGGGAGATACGCAGTATTTT.

This clonotype was picked up a small number of times. This sequence joins TRBV9 and TRBJ2-3, with a possible D match to TRBD1 (6 bases). This CDR3 is 16 amino acids long. Germline CDR1 is SGDLS and CDR2 is YYNGEE. Between the trimmed V and J ends, which lost 5 bases and 5 bases, there was a span of 21 bases. The CDR3 DNA reads as TGTGCCAGCAGAAAGACAGGCCAGGGATCTGGAGATACGCAGTATTTT. Its protein product is CASRKTGQGSGDTQYF. Together with reference TRBV9 and TRBJ2-3, the CDR3 gives the full variable domain: DSGVTQTPKHLITATGQRVTLRCSPRSGDLSVYWYQQSLDQGLQFLIQYYNGEERAKGNILERFSAQQFPDLHSELNLSSLELGDSALYFCASRKTGQGSGDTQYFGPGTRLTVL.

This clonotype was seen a few times. The genes are TRBV5-6 and TRBJ2-5; TRBD2 aligns across 11 bases. Trimming cost V 5 bases and J 5 bases; bases outside gene matches: 5. Per the germline V gene, CDR1 is SGHDT and CDR2 is YYEEEE. The CDR3 totals 14 residues. The CDR3 loop is CASRLAGAEETQYF. The CDR3 DNA reads as TGTGCCAGCAGACTAGCGGGAGCGGAGGAGACCCAGTACTTC.

The CDR3, as DNA: TGTGCCACCAGCAGAGATCGGGCGAATACGCAGTATTTT. Encoded protein: CATSRDRANTQYF. The genes are TRBV15 and TRBJ2-3; no firm D call. Germline values: CDR1 LNHNV, CDR2 YYDKDF (reference sequence). The V end lost 0 bases, the J end lost 7 bases, and 8 bases lay between the germline ends. The CDR3 sequence is 13 residues long.

This rearrangement joins TRBV7-2 to TRBJ2-7, with D perhaps TRBD1 or TRBD2 (6 bases each). Germline-derived CDR1 and CDR2 are SGHTA and FQGNSA. The CDR3 runs to 13 residues. The germline V and J ends were trimmed by 5 bases and 5 bases, with 13 bases remaining between them. CDR3: CASSVGGGDEQYF. The CDR3, as DNA: TGTGCCAGCAGCGTAGGAGGGGGAGACGAGCAGTACTTC.

The V and J genes are TRBV6-2 or TRBV6-3 and TRBJ2-7; a possible D gene is TRBD1 (6 bases). The V and J ends lost 0 bases and 2 bases respectively, with 14 bases between them. Germline CDR1 reads MNHEY; CDR2 reads SVGEGT. The CDR3 consists of 16 residues. CDR3 in amino acids: CASSYSGGFRPYEQYF. In DNA, the CDR3 is TGTGCCAGCAGTTACTCAGGGGGTTTCCGCCCCTACGAGCAGTACTTC.

This clonotype occurred a few times. The V gene is TRBV4-1, the J gene TRBJ2-7; TRBD2 aligns across 10 bases. Germline values: CDR1 MGHRA, CDR2 YSYEKL. There are 17 residues in the CDR3. Trimming took 1 base from V and 9 from J; bases not matched to a gene: 15. CDR3 coding DNA: TGCGCCAGCAGCCAAGTATTCACTAGCGGGGACTACGAAGGGCAGTACTTC. Translated, it gives CASSQVFTSGDYEGQYF.

The chain is built from TRBV10-1 and TRBJ2-4; weak D call: TRBD1 (5 bases). The DNA end is a closer match to TRBJ2-7, so the J assignment may be wrong. CDR3 length equals 13 residues. Germline V gene data show CDR1 as WNHNN and CDR2 as SYGVQD (reference sequence). The CDR3 region is CASSEHRYYEQYF. CDR3 DNA: TGCGCCAGCAGTGAGCACAGGTACTACGAGCAGTACTTC.

This chain links TRBV2 with TRBJ2-7; 7 bases are a match to TRBD2. The CDR3 has 12 residues. Germline V gene sequence: CDR1 SNHLY, CDR2 FYNNEI. The CDR3 protein is CVAILTGGGQYF. CDR3 coding DNA: TGTGTCGCGATCCTTACGGGAGGAGGGCAGTACTTC.

The chain links TRBV5-8 to TRBJ1-2; 9 nucleotides agree with TRBD1. The J segment lost 6 bases and the V segment lost 9 bases, leaving 6 bases of the junction unmatched. The length of the CDR3 is 12 residues. From germline, CDR1 is SGHTS and CDR2 YDEGEE. The DNA of the CDR3 is TGTGCCAACTCCCGGGACAGGGATGGCTACACCTTC. The encoded protein is CANSRDRDGYTF.

This clonotype was seen at least ten times. The rearrangement joins TRBV29-1 to TRBJ2-1; no reliable D call. The germline V gene encodes CDR1 SQVTM and CDR2 ANQGSEA. V lost 4 bases and J 4 bases, leaving 14 bases between the germline ends. The CDR3 has 14 residues. The CDR3 DNA follows: TGCAGCGTTGCCGGGCAGAAACTATACAATGAGCAGTTCTTC. Translation gives CSVAGQKLYNEQFF.

The chain is built from TRBV4-3 and TRBJ1-4; D not certain. The V end was cut by 0 bases, the J end by 11 bases, with 10 bases between. The CDR3 has 13 amino acids. Germline CDR1 and CDR2: LGHNA and YSLEER. CDR3 DNA sequence: TGCGCCAGCAGCCAAGATCACGGGGTGAAACTGTTTTTT. Encoded protein: CASSQDHGVKLFF.

There are many counts of this clonotype. The limits of the CDR3 on the DNA are not certain, so only TCRdb's listed CDR3 is given. The chain couples TRBV4-1 to TRBJ2-7; the table gives TRBD1 as D, unverified against the DNA. Germline values: CDR1 MGHRA, CDR2 YSYEKL. The CDR3 is made up of 17 amino acids, end residues included. CDR3: CASSQDLWTRTGYEQYF.

This rearrangement joins TRBV11-2 to TRBJ1-4; no firm D call. Germline V gene data show CDR1 as SGHAT and CDR2 as FQNNGV. The ends were cut back, 6 bases at V and 7 bases at J, with 12 bases in the middle. The CDR3 runs 13 residues. In DNA, the CDR3 is TGTGCCAGCAGTTCGTACTTGGCTGAAAAACTGTTTTTT. It yields the protein CASSSYLAEKLFF.

This clonotype was counted once. This chain joins TRBV12-3 or TRBV12-4 and TRBJ2-7; D is possibly TRBD1 (5 bases). The DNA end is more similar to TRBJ2-5, so the J call may be wrong. This CDR3 region has 14 residues. The CDR3 reads CASSLLARVETQYF. CDR3 nucleotides: TGTGCCAGCAGTTTACTGGCCAGGGTTGAGACCCAGTACTTC.

The V gene is TRBV5-1, the J gene TRBJ2-2; tentative D call: TRBD1 (5 bases). The ends were cut back, 9 bases at V and 5 bases at J, with 20 bases in the middle. Germline CDR1 and CDR2: SGHRS and YFSETQ. The CDR3 totals 15 residues. In DNA form, the CDR3 reads TGCGCCAACGGGCCCAACATGGGGCAAACCGGGGAGCTGTTTTTT. Encoded protein: CANGPNMGQTGELFF.

The chain has TRBV27 and TRBJ2-5; no reliable D call. Germline values: CDR1 MNHEY, CDR2 SMNVEV (reference sequence). This CDR3 is built from 15 residues. V lost 2 bases and J 2 bases, leaving 12 bases between the germline ends. The CDR3 here is CASSLTIEWQETQYF. CDR3 in DNA: TGTGCCAGCAGTTTAACGATAGAGTGGCAAGAGACCCAGTACTTC.

The rearrangement links TRBV21-1 to TRBJ1-4; TRBD1, the table's D call, lacks a check against the DNA. TRBV21-1 is a pseudogene locus. The CDR3 has 15 amino acids. DNA for the CDR3: TGTGCCAGCAGCAGCCCCCACAGGGTGGATGAAAAACTGTTTTTT. Protein product: CASSSPHRVDEKLFF.

The CDR3 sequence is CSARDSSGGQPQHF. The CDR3 bases are TGCAGTGCTAGGGACAGTTCCGGAGGGCAGCCCCAGCATTTT. V gene TRBV20-1 combines with J gene TRBJ1-5; D is possibly TRBD1 (6 bases). CDR1 is DFQATT and CDR2 is SNEGSKA in the germline V gene (reference sequence). This CDR3 spans 14 amino acids. V was clipped by 3 bases and J by 7 bases, with 16 bases between them.

The chain couples TRBV20-1 to TRBJ1-5, with 7 positions matching TRBD1. CDR1 is DFQATT and CDR2 is SNEGSKA in the germline V gene (reference sequence). Trimming removed 6 bases from V and 0 bases from J; junction bases left unmatched: 5. The CDR3 consists of 14 residues. CDR3 DNA: TGCAGTGCCGGGACAGAATATAGCAATCAGCCCCAGCATTTT. Translation: CSAGTEYSNQPQHF.

The chain couples TRBV7-2 to TRBJ2-5; 14 bases agree with TRBD2. Trimming at V came to 7 bases and at J to 0 bases, leaving 7 bases not matched to a gene. The CDR3 consists of 17 residues. The V gene's germline CDR1 is SGHTA and CDR2 FQGNSA. The CDR3 loop reads CASTLGTSGGYQETQYF. The CDR3 DNA sequence: TGTGCCAGCACCCTTGGGACTAGCGGGGGTTACCAAGAGACCCAGTACTTC.

This chain links TRBV5-1 with TRBJ2-7, with 15 bases aligning to TRBD2. J gave up 0 bases and V 4 bases, and 8 bases lay outside the gene matches. The CDR3 totals 18 residues. Germline V gene lookup returns CDR1 SGHRS and CDR2 YFSETQ. The CDR3 DNA follows: TGCGCCAGCAGCGACGGGACTAGCGGGGGGCCCATCTCCTACGAGCAGTACTTC. Translated, it gives CASSDGTSGGPISYEQYF.

V and J are TRBV2 and TRBJ1-5; D remains unclear. Germline CDR1 and CDR2: SNHLY and FYNNEI. There are 15 residues in the CDR3. V lost 6 bases to trimming and J lost 4 bases, with 16 bases between them. For the CDR3, the DNA is TGTGCCAGCAGGGAGGCATGGCTCCCTAATCAGCCCCAGCATTTT. Translation gives CASREAWLPNQPQHF.

The chain has TRBV7-6 and TRBJ2-7, with 10 bases aligning to TRBD2. V was clipped by 5 bases and J by 6 bases; unmatched bases: 13. The germline gives CDR1 SGHVS, CDR2 FNYEAQ. This CDR3 has 16 residues. The CDR3 protein is CASSISPSGRYSEQYF. The CDR3 bases are TGTGCCAGCAGCATCTCACCTAGCGGGAGATATTCCGAGCAGTACTTC.

This clonotype was seen more than once but under ten times. V usage is TRBV9 and J usage is TRBJ2-2, with unresolved D. Trimming cost V 1 base and J 1 base, with 5 bases left between them. CDR1 and CDR2 (germline): SGDLS, YYNGEE. The CDR3 runs to 14 residues. The CDR3 coding sequence is TGTGCCAGCAGCGTAAGAGGGAACACCGGGGAGCTGTTTTTT. Translating gives CASSVRGNTGELFF.